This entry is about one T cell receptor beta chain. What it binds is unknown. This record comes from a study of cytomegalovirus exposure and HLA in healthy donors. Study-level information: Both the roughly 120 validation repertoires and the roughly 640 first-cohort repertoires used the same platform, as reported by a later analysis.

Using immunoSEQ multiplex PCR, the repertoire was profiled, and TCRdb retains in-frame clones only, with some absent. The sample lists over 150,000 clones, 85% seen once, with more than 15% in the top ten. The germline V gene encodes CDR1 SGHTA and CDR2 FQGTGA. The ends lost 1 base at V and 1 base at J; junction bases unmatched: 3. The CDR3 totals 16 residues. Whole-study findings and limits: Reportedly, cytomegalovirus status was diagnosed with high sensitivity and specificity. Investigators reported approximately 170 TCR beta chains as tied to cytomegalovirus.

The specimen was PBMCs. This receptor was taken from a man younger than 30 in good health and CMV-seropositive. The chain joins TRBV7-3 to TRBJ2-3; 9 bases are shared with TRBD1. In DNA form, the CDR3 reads TGTGCCAGCAGCTTAAACCGGGACAGGGGCACAGATACGCAGTATTTT. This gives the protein CASSLNRDRGTDTQYF.